This entry lists 26 T cell receptor beta chains sequenced from one sample in a study of cytomegalovirus exposure and HLA in healthy donors. Clones were sequenced by immunoSEQ multiplex PCR, and TCRdb holds only the in-frame ones, with some missing. The data hold tens of thousands of clones, with approximately 93% observed a single time. The sequenced sample was PBMCs. The receptors derive from a woman aged 18-30 years in good health and CMV-seronegative.

This chain uses TRBV11-2 with TRBJ2-7, with D perhaps TRBD1 (5 bases). CDR1 is SGHAT and CDR2 is FQNNGV in the germline V gene. This CDR3 has 14 amino acids. With 5 bases removed from V and 0 bases from J, the gap between germline ends came to 11 bases. Here the CDR3 reads CASSRQYDSYEQYF. Here the CDR3 DNA reads TGTGCCAGCAGCCGACAGTACGACTCCTACGAGCAGTACTTC.

This chain links TRBV5-1 with TRBJ2-6, with 8 bases matching TRBD1. CDR3 length: 16 residues. Germline-derived CDR1 and CDR2 are SGHRS and YFSETQ. Unmatched junction bases numbered 3, after V lost 2 bases and J lost 2 bases. The CDR3 loop is CASSLGQGAGANVLTF. The CDR3 DNA follows: TGCGCCAGCAGCTTAGGACAGGGCGCTGGGGCCAACGTCCTGACTTTC.

The V gene is TRBV14, the J gene TRBJ2-7; the D is unclear. The CDR3 consists of 14 residues. Trimming took off 0 bases at V and 3 bases at J, with 9 bases between the two ends. Germline assignment: CDR1 SGHDN and CDR2 FVKESK. CDR3 loop: CASSQDLGYYEQYF. The DNA of the CDR3 is TGTGCCAGCAGCCAAGATCTCGGGTACTACGAGCAGTACTTC.

The chain carries TRBV5-1 and TRBJ2-1; 10 nucleotides align to TRBD2. This CDR3 has 15 residues. Germline V gives CDR1 SGHRS, CDR2 YFSETQ. Trimming took 4 bases from V and 4 from J; bases not matched to a gene: 5. CDR3 region: CASSQTSGRYNEQFF. The CDR3 DNA reads TGCGCCAGCAGCCAGACTAGCGGGCGATACAATGAGCAGTTCTTC.

The chain couples TRBV27 to TRBJ1-2; 8 positions agree with TRBD1. Trimming cost V 5 bases and J 4 bases; bases outside gene matches: 6. The CDR3 extends over 14 amino acids. The germline V gene encodes CDR1 MNHEY and CDR2 SMNVEV (reference sequence). CDR3 protein: CASSTGQGPYGYTF. The CDR3 region has the DNA TGTGCCAGCAGTACTGGACAGGGACCCTATGGCTACACCTTC.

This clone has just a few counts. V and J are TRBV27 and TRBJ1-2, with D perhaps matching TRBD1 (5 bases). Looked up from germline, CDR1 is MNHEY and CDR2 is SMNVEV (reference sequence). This CDR3 has 13 amino acids. V shed 7 bases and J shed 4 bases, with 13 bases lying between them. Here the CDR3 DNA reads TGTGCCAGCAAAGGCCAGGGCTTCTATGGCTACACCTTC. Translated: CASKGQGFYGYTF.

The genes are TRBV11-3 and TRBJ2-1, with D maybe TRBD2 (5 bases). V lost 4 bases and J 10 bases, leaving 11 bases between the germline ends. This CDR3 contains 12 residues. Germline CDR1 is SGHNT and CDR2 is YENEEA. This CDR3 is CASSSGSGEQFF. CDR3 bases: TGTGCCAGCAGCTCGGGGTCGGGCGAGCAGTTCTTC. Full variable domain (outside the CDR3, taken from reference TRBV11-3 and TRBJ2-1): EAGVVQSPRYKIIEKKQPVAFWCNPISGHNTLYWYLQNLGQGPELLIRYENEEAVDDSQLPKDRFSAERLKGVDSTLKIQPAELGDSAVYLCASSSGSGEQFFGPGTRLTVL.

This rearrangement joins TRBV19 to TRBJ2-2, with D possibly TRBD1 on 5 matching bases. The CDR3 loop spans 16 amino acids. V lost 7 bases and J lost 0, with 15 bases in between. Germline V gives CDR1 LNHDA, CDR2 SQIVND (reference sequence). Written as DNA, the CDR3 is TGTGCCAGTAAGGGGCTAAAATACGCGAACACCGGGGAGCTGTTTTTT. Encoded protein: CASKGLKYANTGELFF.

The V and J genes are TRBV7-6 and TRBJ1-6; tentative D call: TRBD1 (5 bases). V lost 5 bases and J lost 10, with 15 bases in between. This CDR3 comprises 14 residues. Germline lookup yields CDR1 SGHVS and CDR2 FNYEAQ. This CDR3 reads CASSQGAGSSPLHF. CDR3 in DNA: TGTGCCAGCAGCCAAGGGGCAGGGTCCTCACCCCTCCACTTT.

V gene TRBV29-1 combines with J gene TRBJ1-1; D is undetermined. There are 13 residues in the CDR3. Trimming pared 7 bases from V and 2 bases from J, leaving 14 bases between. Germline lookup yields CDR1 SQVTM and CDR2 ANQGSEA. In DNA form, the CDR3 reads TGCAGCGCTCGATCGGAGGAAAACACTGAAGCTTTCTTT. This gives the protein CSARSEENTEAFF.

The chain recombines TRBV5-4 with TRBJ2-2, with 8 positions matching TRBD1. The trim removed 0 bases at V and 4 bases at J, leaving 5 bases unmatched. The CDR3 sequence is 16 residues long. Looked up from germline, CDR1 is SGHNT and CDR2 is YYREEE (reference sequence). This chain's CDR3 is CASSLVQGGGTGELFF. DNA for the CDR3: TGTGCCAGCAGCTTGGTACAGGGGGGAGGCACCGGGGAGCTGTTTTTT.

This chain joins TRBV9 and TRBJ2-3; 8 bases line up with TRBD2. J lost 0 bases, V lost 0 bases, and 9 bases had no gene match. CDR1 and CDR2 (germline): SGDLS, YYNGEE. The CDR3 has 18 residues. The DNA of the CDR3 is TGTGCCAGCAGCGTAGGTCTAGCGGGCCTCCCTAGCACAGATACGCAGTATTTT. Translation: CASSVGLAGLPSTDTQYF.

V usage is TRBV28 and J usage is TRBJ1-2, with D possibly matching TRBD1 (6 bases). Germline V CDR1 and CDR2: MDHEN, SYDVKM. Trimming left V 6 bases short and J 4 bases short, with 12 bases between. The CDR3 spans 13 residues. The CDR3 DNA reads TGTGCCAGCAGAGTAACAGGGATCTATGGCTACACCTTC. Protein sequence: CASRVTGIYGYTF.

CDR3 sequence reads: CATQLPSTDTQYF. In nucleotides, the CDR3 is TGTGCCACCCAACTTCCTAGCACAGATACGCAGTATTTT. The chain carries TRBV28 and TRBJ2-3, with D unclear. Germline lookup yields CDR1 MDHEN and CDR2 SYDVKM. Trimming removed 10 bases at V and 0 bases at J, with 11 bases between. The CDR3 has 13 amino acids.

The chain couples TRBV4-1 to TRBJ1-1, with D hard to call. V lost 4 bases and J 0 bases, leaving 6 bases between the germline ends. The germline V gene has CDR1 MGHRA and CDR2 YSYEKL. The length of the CDR3 is 13 residues. CDR3 in amino acids: CASSRQLNTEAFF. CDR3 DNA sequence: TGCGCCAGCAGCCGCCAGTTGAACACTGAAGCTTTCTTT.

This clone was counted between two and nine times. The J gene is TRBJ1-2, the V gene TRBV7-9; 9 bases are a match to TRBD1. The CDR3 sequence is 16 residues long. CDR1 is SEHNR and CDR2 is FQNEAQ in the germline V gene (reference sequence). J lost 7 bases, V lost 8 bases, and 17 bases had no gene match. CDR3 loop: CASGRTPGTGQSGYTF. The CDR3 coding sequence is TGTGCCAGCGGCCGAACCCCCGGGACAGGGCAATCTGGCTACACCTTC.

This sequence joins TRBV4-2 and TRBJ2-7; no clear D gene. The V and J ends lost 0 bases and 0 bases respectively, with 9 bases between them. This CDR3 comprises 15 residues. The germline V gene encodes CDR1 LGHNA and CDR2 YNFKEQ. The DNA for the CDR3 is TGTGCCAGCAGCCAAGACCAAGACTCCTCCTACGAGCAGTACTTC. Its protein product is CASSQDQDSSYEQYF.

The chain is built from TRBV30 and TRBJ2-7, with 8 bases matching TRBD2. From germline, CDR1 is GTSNPN and CDR2 SVGIG (reference sequence). Unmatched junction bases numbered 12, after V lost 0 bases and J lost 5 bases. The CDR3 contains 16 residues. The chain's CDR3 is CAWSVLGETSVDEQYF. The CDR3 DNA follows: TGTGCCTGGAGTGTACTAGGGGAGACTAGCGTGGACGAGCAGTACTTC.

The genes are TRBV6-6 and TRBJ1-2, with 9 bases identical to TRBD1. This CDR3 region has 14 residues. V was clipped by 0 bases and J by 5 bases; unmatched bases: 1. Germline loops: CDR1 MNHNY, CDR2 SVGAGI (reference sequence). CDR3 bases: TGTGCCAGCAGTTACTCGACAGGGGGTTATGGCTACACCTTC. Amino acid sequence: CASSYSTGGYGYTF.

The V call is TRBV19, the J call TRBJ2-2, with 9 bases fitting TRBD1. CDR3 length equals 14 residues. With 5 bases clipped from V and 5 bases from J, the junction kept 3 bases outside the gene matches. CDR1 LNHDA and CDR2 SQIVND come from the germline V gene (reference sequence). The CDR3: CASSGDRGTGELFF. Written as DNA, the CDR3 is TGTGCCAGTAGTGGCGACAGGGGGACCGGGGAGCTGTTTTTT.

This sequence joins TRBV5-1 and TRBJ2-3, with TRBD1 matching 8 bases. The J segment lost 3 bases and the V segment lost 0 bases, leaving 3 bases of the junction unmatched. Germline CDR1 SGHRS, CDR2 YFSETQ. CDR3 length equals 15 residues. The CDR3 region has the DNA TGCGCCAGCAGCTTGGTACAGGGGGGTACAGATACGCAGTATTTT. Its protein product is CASSLVQGGTDTQYF.

This rearrangement joins TRBV19 to TRBJ1-2; D uncertain. Germline loops: CDR1 LNHDA, CDR2 SQIVND (reference sequence). This CDR3 contains 11 residues. V was cut by 3 bases and J by 8 bases, with 7 bases left in between. The CDR3 reads CASSISVGYTF. Here the CDR3 DNA reads TGTGCCAGTAGTATTAGCGTCGGCTACACCTTC.

CDR3 loop: CASSNRDSIYNEQFF. CDR3 coding DNA: TGTGCCAGCAGCAACCGGGACTCCATTTACAATGAGCAGTTCTTC. V is TRBV7-6 and J is TRBJ2-1; possibly TRBD2 for D (6 bases). The CDR3 is made up of 15 amino acids. The ends were cut back, 5 bases at V and 4 bases at J, with 15 bases in the middle. Germline V gene sequence: CDR1 SGHVS, CDR2 FNYEAQ.

CDR3 protein: CASSRKPQGEETQYF. For the CDR3, the DNA is TGTGCCAGCAGTCGTAAGCCACAGGGAGAAGAGACCCAGTACTTC. This chain joins TRBV11-2 and TRBJ2-5; a weak D match, TRBD1 (6 bases). Trimming stripped 6 bases from V and 3 bases from J, with 17 bases between. Germline loops: CDR1 SGHAT, CDR2 FQNNGV. CDR3 length equals 15 residues.

The CDR3: CASSEGQVRYYGYTF. The CDR3 DNA reads as TGTGCCAGCAGTGAAGGACAGGTCCGTTACTATGGCTACACCTTC. This sequence joins TRBV2 and TRBJ1-2; perhaps TRBD1 as D (6 bases). The CDR3 runs 15 residues. Germline CDR1 SNHLY, CDR2 FYNNEI. The V gene lost 1 base and the J gene lost 3 bases, with 12 bases spanning the gap.

The rearrangement uses TRBV19 and TRBJ2-2, with 10 bases identical to TRBD2. Trimming removed 4 bases from V and 5 bases from J; junction bases left unmatched: 13. This CDR3 has 18 amino acids. The germline CDR1 and CDR2 sequences are LNHDA and SQIVND (reference sequence). In nucleotides, the CDR3 is TGTGCCAGTAGTACCCCAGGACTAGCGGAGATGGTTACCGGGGAGCTGTTTTTT. Amino acids: CASSTPGLAEMVTGELFF.